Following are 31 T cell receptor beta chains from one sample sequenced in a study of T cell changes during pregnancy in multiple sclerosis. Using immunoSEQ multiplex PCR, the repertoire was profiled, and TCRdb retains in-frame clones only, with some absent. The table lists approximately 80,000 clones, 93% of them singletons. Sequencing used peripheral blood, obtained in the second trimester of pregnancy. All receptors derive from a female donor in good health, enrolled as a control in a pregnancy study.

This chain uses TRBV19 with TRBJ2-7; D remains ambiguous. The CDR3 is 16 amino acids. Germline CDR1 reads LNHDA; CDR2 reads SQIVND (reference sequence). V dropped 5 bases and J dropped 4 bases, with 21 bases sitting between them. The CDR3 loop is CASSSLGSPSVYEQYF. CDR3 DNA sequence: TGTGCCAGTAGTTCCCTAGGCAGCCCCTCGGTTTACGAGCAGTACTTC.

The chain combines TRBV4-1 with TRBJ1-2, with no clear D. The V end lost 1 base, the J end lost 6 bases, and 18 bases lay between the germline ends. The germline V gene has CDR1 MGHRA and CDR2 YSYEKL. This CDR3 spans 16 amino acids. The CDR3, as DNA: TGCGCCAGCAGCCAAGTCTTACAAGTCGGGTGGGATGGCTACACCTTC. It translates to CASSQVLQVGWDGYTF.

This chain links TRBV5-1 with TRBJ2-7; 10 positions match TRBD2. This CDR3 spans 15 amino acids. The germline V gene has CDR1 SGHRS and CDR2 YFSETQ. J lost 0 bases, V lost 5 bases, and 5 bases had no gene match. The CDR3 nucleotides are TGCGCCAGCAGGAGCGGGGGGGCGAGCTCCTACGAGCAGTACTTC. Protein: CASRSGGASSYEQYF.

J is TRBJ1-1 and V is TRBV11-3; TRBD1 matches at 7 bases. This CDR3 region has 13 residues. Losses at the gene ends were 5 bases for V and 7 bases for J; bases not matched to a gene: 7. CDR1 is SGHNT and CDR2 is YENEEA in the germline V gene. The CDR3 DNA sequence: TGTGCCAGCAGCCCGCGGGCAGGGGGTGAAGCTTTCTTT. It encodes CASSPRAGGEAFF.

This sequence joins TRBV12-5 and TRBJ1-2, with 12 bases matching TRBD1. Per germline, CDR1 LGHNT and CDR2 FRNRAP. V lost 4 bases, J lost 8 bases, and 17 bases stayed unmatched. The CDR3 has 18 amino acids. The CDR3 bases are TGTGCTAGTGGTTACCTCTTGGGACAGGGGGCGCTTATAGAAGGCTACACCTTC. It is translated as CASGYLLGQGALIEGYTF.

CDR3 DNA: TGTGCCAGCAGCACTCCCTCAGGGGCGGAGGAGACCCAGTACTTC. This gives the protein CASSTPSGAEETQYF. This rearrangement joins TRBV21-1 to TRBJ2-5; TRBD1, the table's D call, was not compared with the DNA. TRBV21-1 is flagged as a pseudogene. This CDR3 comprises 15 residues.

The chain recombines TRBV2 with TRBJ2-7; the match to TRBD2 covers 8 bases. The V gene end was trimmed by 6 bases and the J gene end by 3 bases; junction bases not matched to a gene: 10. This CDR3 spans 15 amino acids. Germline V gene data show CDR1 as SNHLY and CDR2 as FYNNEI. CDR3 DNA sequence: TGTGCCAGCAGGCTTCCTCTAGCGGGTATCTACGAGCAGTACTTC. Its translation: CASRLPLAGIYEQYF. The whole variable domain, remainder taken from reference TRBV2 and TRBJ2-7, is EPEVTQTPSHQVTQMGQEVILRCVPISNHLYFYWYRQILGQKVEFLVSFYNNEISEKSEIFDDQFSVERPDGSNFTLKIRSTKLEDSAMYFCASRLPLAGIYEQYFGPGTRLTVT.

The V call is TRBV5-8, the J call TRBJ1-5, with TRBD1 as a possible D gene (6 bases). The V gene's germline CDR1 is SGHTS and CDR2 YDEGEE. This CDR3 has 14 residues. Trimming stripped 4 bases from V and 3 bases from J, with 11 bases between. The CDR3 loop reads CASSRRQDNQPQHF. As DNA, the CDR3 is TGTGCCAGCAGCCGGAGACAGGACAATCAGCCCCAGCATTTT.

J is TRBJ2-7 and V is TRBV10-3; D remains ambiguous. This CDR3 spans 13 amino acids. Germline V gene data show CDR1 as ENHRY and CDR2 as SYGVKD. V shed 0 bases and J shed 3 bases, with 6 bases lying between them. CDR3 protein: CAISESGDYEQYF. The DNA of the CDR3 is TGTGCCATCAGTGAGTCTGGAGACTACGAGCAGTACTTC.

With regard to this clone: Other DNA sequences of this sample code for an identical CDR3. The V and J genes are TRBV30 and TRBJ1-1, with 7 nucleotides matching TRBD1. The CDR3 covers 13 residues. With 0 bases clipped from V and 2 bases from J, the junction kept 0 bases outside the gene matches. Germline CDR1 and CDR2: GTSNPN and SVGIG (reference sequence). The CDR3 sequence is CAWSVGGNTEAFF. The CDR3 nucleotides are TGTGCCTGGAGTGTAGGGGGCAACACTGAAGCTTTCTTT.

The CDR3 DNA reads as TGTGCCAGCAGCGCAAGGGGGGACAGGGTTTCACCCCTCCACTTT. Encoded protein: CASSARGDRVSPLHF. The rearrangement links TRBV11-2 to TRBJ1-6; 9 bases line up with TRBD1. Germline V gene data show CDR1 as SGHAT and CDR2 as FQNNGV. V was pared by 5 bases and J by 9 bases, with 8 bases of the junction left unmatched. This CDR3 has 15 amino acids.

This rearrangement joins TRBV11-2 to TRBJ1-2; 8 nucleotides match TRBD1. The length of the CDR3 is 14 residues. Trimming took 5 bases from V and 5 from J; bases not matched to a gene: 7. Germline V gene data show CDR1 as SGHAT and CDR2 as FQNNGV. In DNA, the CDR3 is TGTGCCAGCAGCACCGACAGGGGAGGGTATGGCTACACCTTC. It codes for CASSTDRGGYGYTF.

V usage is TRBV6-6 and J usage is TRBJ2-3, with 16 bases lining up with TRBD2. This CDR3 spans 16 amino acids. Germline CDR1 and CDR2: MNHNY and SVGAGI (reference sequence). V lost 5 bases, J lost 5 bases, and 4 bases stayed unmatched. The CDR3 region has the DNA TGTGCCAGCAGTGGGACTAGCGGGGGGGGTATAGATACGCAGTATTTT. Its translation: CASSGTSGGGIDTQYF.

The CDR3 DNA reads TGTGCCAGCAGCTTAGGACAACGCACAGATACGCAGTATTTT. Amino acids: CASSLGQRTDTQYF. This sequence joins TRBV7-7 and TRBJ2-3; D is unresolved. This CDR3 has 14 residues. The ends were cut back, 1 base at V and 1 base at J, with 6 bases in the middle. Germline V gene sequence: CDR1 SSHAT, CDR2 FNYEAQ (reference sequence).

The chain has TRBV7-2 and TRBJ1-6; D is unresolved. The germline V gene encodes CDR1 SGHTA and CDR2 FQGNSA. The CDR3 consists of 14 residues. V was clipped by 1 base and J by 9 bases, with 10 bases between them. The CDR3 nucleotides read TGTGCCAGCAGCTTAGTTGTAGTCGGTTCACCCCTCCACTTT. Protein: CASSLVVVGSPLHF.

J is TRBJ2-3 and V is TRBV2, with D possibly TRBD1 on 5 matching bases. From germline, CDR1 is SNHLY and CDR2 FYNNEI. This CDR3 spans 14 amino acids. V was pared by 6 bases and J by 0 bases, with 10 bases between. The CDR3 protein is CASRLYRSTDTQYF. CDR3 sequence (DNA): TGTGCCAGCAGATTGTACAGGAGCACAGATACGCAGTATTTT.

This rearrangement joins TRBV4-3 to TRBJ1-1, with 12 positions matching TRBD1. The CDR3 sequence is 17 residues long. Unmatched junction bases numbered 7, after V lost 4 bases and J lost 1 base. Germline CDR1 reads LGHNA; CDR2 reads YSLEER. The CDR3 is CASSLGTGGSPNTEAFF. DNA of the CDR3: TGCGCCAGCAGCCTCGGGACAGGGGGCAGCCCGAACACTGAAGCTTTCTTT.

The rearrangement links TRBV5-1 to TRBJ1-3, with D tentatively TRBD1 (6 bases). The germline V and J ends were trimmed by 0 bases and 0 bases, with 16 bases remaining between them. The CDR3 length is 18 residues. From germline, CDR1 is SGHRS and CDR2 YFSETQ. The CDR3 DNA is TGCGCCAGCAGCTTGGTACTGCAGGGGCGTTCCTCTGGAAACACCATATATTTT. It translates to CASSLVLQGRSSGNTIYF.

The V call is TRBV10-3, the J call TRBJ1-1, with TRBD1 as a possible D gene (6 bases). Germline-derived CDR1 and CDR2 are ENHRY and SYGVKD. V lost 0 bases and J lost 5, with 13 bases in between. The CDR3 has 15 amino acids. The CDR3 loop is CAISESQGGRTEAFF. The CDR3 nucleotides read TGTGCCATCAGTGAGTCACAGGGAGGGAGGACTGAAGCTTTCTTT.

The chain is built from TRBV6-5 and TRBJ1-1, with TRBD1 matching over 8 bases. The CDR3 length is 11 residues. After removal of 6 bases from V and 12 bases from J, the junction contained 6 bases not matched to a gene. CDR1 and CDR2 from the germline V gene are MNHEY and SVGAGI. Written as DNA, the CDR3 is TGTGCCAGCAGAACCAACAGGGGGACTTTCTTT. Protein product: CASRTNRGTFF.

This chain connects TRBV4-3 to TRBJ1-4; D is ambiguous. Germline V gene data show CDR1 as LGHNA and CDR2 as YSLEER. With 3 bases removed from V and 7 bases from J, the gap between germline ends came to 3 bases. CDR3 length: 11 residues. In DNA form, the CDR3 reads TGCGCCAGCAGCCACGGTGAAAAACTGTTTTTT. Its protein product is CASSHGEKLFF.

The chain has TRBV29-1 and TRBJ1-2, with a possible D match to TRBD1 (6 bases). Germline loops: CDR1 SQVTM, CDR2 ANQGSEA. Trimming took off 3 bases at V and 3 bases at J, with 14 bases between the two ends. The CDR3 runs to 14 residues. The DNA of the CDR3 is TGCAGCGTTGATGCGCCAGGGGTCGACTATGGCTACACCTTC. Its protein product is CSVDAPGVDYGYTF.

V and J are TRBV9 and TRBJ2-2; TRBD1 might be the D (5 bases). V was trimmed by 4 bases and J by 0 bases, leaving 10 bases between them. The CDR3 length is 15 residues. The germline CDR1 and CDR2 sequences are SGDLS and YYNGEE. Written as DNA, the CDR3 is TGTGCCAGCAGCTGGAAGACAGCGAACACCGGGGAGCTGTTTTTT. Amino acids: CASSWKTANTGELFF.

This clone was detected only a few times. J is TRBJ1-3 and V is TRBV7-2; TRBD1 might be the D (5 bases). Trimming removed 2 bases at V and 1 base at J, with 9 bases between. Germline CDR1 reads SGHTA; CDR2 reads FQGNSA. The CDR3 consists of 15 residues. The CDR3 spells CASSLTGGSGNTIYF. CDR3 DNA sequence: TGTGCCAGCAGCTTAACCGGGGGGTCTGGAAACACCATATATTTT. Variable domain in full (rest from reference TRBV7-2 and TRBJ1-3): GAGVSQSPSNKVTEKGKDVELRCDPISGHTALYWYRQSLGQGLEFLIYFQGNSAPDKSGLPSDRFSAERTGGSVSTLTIQRTQQEDSAVYLCASSLTGGSGNTIYFGEGSWLTVV.

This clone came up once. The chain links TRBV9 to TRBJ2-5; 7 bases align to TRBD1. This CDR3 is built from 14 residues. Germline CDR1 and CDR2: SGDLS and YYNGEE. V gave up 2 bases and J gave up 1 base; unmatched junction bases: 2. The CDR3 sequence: CASSVGQAQETQYF. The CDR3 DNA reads TGTGCCAGCAGCGTCGGACAGGCCCAAGAGACCCAGTACTTC.

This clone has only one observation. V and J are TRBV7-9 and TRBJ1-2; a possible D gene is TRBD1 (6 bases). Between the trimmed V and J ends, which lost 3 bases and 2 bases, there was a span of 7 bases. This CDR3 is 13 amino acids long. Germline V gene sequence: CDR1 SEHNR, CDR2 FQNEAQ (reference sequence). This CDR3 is CASSFTGNYGYTF. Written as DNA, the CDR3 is TGTGCCAGCAGCTTCACAGGGAACTATGGCTACACCTTC.

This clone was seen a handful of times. The CDR3 reads CASNDRGGYTF. Here the CDR3 DNA reads TGTGCCAGCAACGACAGGGGTGGCTACACCTTC. The V call is TRBV2, the J call TRBJ1-2; 8 bases agree with TRBD1. V trimming: 7 bases; J trimming: 7 bases; junction bases outside the gene matches: 2. Germline values: CDR1 SNHLY, CDR2 FYNNEI. The CDR3 extends over 11 amino acids.

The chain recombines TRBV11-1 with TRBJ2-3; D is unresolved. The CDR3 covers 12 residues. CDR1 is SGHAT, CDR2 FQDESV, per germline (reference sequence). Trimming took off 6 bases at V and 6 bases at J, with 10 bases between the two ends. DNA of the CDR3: TGTGCCAGCAGACCCGACGGGGATACGCAGTATTTT. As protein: CASRPDGDTQYF.

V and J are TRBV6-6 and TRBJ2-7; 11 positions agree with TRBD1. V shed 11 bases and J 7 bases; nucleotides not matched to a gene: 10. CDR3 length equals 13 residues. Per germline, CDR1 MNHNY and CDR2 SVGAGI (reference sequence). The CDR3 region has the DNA TGTGCCGGAGGGACAGGGGGTCTTGGTGAGCAGTACTTC. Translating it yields CAGGTGGLGEQYF.

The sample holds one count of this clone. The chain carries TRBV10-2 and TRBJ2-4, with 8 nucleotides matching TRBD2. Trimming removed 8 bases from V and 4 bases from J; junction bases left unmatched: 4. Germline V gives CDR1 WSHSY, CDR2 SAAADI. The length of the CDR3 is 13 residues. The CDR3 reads CASRGGGKNIQYF. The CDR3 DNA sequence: TGCGCCAGCCGGGGGGGCGGGAAAAACATTCAGTACTTC.

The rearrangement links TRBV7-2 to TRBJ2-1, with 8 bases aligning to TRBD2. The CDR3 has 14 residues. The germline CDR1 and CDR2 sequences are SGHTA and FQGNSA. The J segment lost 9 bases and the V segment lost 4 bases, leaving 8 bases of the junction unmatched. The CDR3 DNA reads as TGTGCCAGCAGCTCGGGACTAGTAGTAGCTGAGCAGTTCTTC. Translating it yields CASSSGLVVAEQFF.